The 7 T cell receptor beta chains below all came from one sample that was sequenced in a study of blood T cell repertoires in COVID-19. Profiling relied on immunoSEQ multiplex PCR, and the TCRdb table lists in-frame clones only, not all of them. The table has roughly 260,000 clones, approximately 86% seen once. Sequences were obtained from peripheral blood. Every receptor here comes from a man in his forties or fifties who had recovered from COVID-19.

The chain is built from TRBV7-9 and TRBJ2-1; 9 bases map to TRBD2. From germline, CDR1 is SEHNR and CDR2 FQNEAQ (reference sequence). The ends lost 5 bases at V and 6 bases at J; junction bases unmatched: 11. The CDR3 spans 16 residues. CDR3 sequence: CASSLLGSGGANEQFF. CDR3 in DNA: TGTGCCAGCAGCCTTCTGGGTAGCGGGGGCGCCAATGAGCAGTTCTTC.

V is TRBV19 and J is TRBJ2-7; D not resolved. The ends were cut back, 5 bases at V and 2 bases at J, with 10 bases in the middle. CDR1 and CDR2 (germline): LNHDA, SQIVND (reference sequence). The CDR3 is 13 residues long. The CDR3 loop reads CASSSTITYEQYF. CDR3 coding DNA: TGTGCCAGTAGTTCAACTATTACCTACGAGCAGTACTTC.

V usage is TRBV5-6 and J usage is TRBJ2-1; 13 bases fit TRBD2. This CDR3 contains 16 residues. The V gene's germline CDR1 is SGHDT and CDR2 YYEEEE. V shed 2 bases and J 5 bases; nucleotides not matched to a gene: 4. This chain's CDR3 is CASSFGLAGVHNEQFF. In nucleotides, the CDR3 is TGTGCCAGCAGCTTTGGACTAGCGGGGGTCCACAATGAGCAGTTCTTC.

The rearrangement links TRBV9 to TRBJ2-5, with 13 bases lining up with TRBD2. Germline V gene lookup returns CDR1 SGDLS and CDR2 YYNGEE. This CDR3 spans 18 amino acids. V trimming: 3 bases; J trimming: 2 bases; junction bases outside the gene matches: 10. The CDR3 region is CASSGGGLAGLRQETQYF. CDR3 nucleotides: TGTGCCAGCAGCGGAGGGGGACTAGCGGGACTACGGCAAGAGACCCAGTACTTC.

The rearrangement joins TRBV19 to TRBJ1-4; TRBD1 might be the D (5 bases). This CDR3 region has 15 residues. CDR1 LNHDA and CDR2 SQIVND come from the germline V gene (reference sequence). Trimming removed 5 bases from V and 3 bases from J, with 13 bases in between. The CDR3 DNA sequence: TGTGCCAGTAGTCTCCGGGACTCAGCTAATGAAAAACTGTTTTTT. Its protein product is CASSLRDSANEKLFF.

The V and J genes are TRBV15 and TRBJ2-3; the match to TRBD2 covers 11 bases. V trimming: 2 bases; J trimming: 2 bases; junction bases outside the gene matches: 6. CDR3 length: 17 residues. In germline, CDR1 is LNHNV, CDR2 YYDKDF (reference sequence). CDR3 DNA: TGTGCCACCAGCAGATCCTTAGCGGGAGGGTCCACAGATACGCAGTATTTT. Protein: CATSRSLAGGSTDTQYF.

This sequence joins TRBV14 and TRBJ2-7, with D unresolved. CDR3 size: 14 residues. Germline CDR1 SGHDN, CDR2 FVKESK. Trimming stripped 3 bases from V and 2 bases from J, with 11 bases between. CDR3 nucleotides: TGTGCCAGCAGCCAGGCAGTGATCCCCTACGAGCAGTACTTC. Amino acids: CASSQAVIPYEQYF.